Here is one T cell receptor (beta chain) with its context. No antigen is known for it. The data derive from a study of cytomegalovirus exposure and HLA in healthy donors. Losses at the gene ends were 8 bases for V and 7 bases for J; bases not matched to a gene: 14. Germline-derived CDR1 and CDR2 are SNHLY and FYNNEI. The CDR3 is 15 residues long. Both 60 Vbeta primers and 13 Jbeta primers went into the PCR. Assay: immunoSEQ multiplex PCR; the TCRdb copy retains only in-frame clones and omits some. The sample lists approximately 90,000 clones; 7.6% were seen once. Findings and caveats of the study: A few CMV-associated chains were confirmed in vitro to be specific for CMV antigens. Cytomegalovirus association was listed for around 180 TCR beta chains. For most TCR beta V segments, an earlier analysis put the productive rate at about 87% or about 30% of the time.

The genes are TRBV2 and TRBJ2-3; 8 nucleotides line up with TRBD2. Sequencing input: PBMCs. The clonotype was recovered from a middle-aged man in good health and CMV-seronegative. CDR3 nucleotide sequence: TGTGCCAGCCTGGCTCGACTAGCGTTGGGAAATACGCAGTATTTT. Its protein product is CASLARLALGNTQYF.